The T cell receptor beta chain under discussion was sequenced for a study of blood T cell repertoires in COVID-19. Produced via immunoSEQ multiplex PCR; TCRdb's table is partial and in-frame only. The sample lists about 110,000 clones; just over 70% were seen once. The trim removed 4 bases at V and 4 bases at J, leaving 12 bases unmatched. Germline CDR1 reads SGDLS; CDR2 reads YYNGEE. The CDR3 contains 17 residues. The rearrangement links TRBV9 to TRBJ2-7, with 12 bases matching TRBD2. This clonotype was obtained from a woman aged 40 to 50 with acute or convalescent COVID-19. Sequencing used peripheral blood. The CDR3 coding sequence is TGTGCCAGCAGCCCGCGCGCCGGACTAGCGGGGCTTTACGAGCAGTACTTC. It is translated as CASSPRAGLAGLYEQYF.